The 14 T cell receptor beta chains in this list originate from one sample, sequenced in a study of T cells in women clearing cervical HPV infection. Generated by immunoSEQ multiplex PCR, the TCRdb table keeps only in-frame clones and is missing some. This repertoire comprises about 31,000 clones; its ten largest clones make up 4.3%. The specimen was blood buffy coat. These receptors originate from a woman between 18 and 70 years old with a cervical HPV16 infection that either progressed to CIN3+ or cleared (not recorded which).

A remark on this clone: The missing CDR3 end, 3 residues past where the read stops, is filled in from the germline J gene. The chain carries TRBV7-9 and TRBJ2-4, with a weak D call TRBD2 (6 bases). This CDR3 is built from 15 residues. Germline CDR1 SEHNR, CDR2 FQNEAQ (reference sequence). The covered CDR3 bases are TGTGCCAGCAGCTTTGGAGGGACCCCCAGGCGGGGT. It specifies CASSFGGTPRRG. From start to end, the CDR3 is CASSFGGTPRRGQYF.

Comment on this clone: Read coverage stops 3 residues before the CDR3 terminus; the germline J gene supplies the remainder. V usage is TRBV7-9 and J usage is TRBJ2-4; 9 nucleotides align to TRBD1. This CDR3 has 14 residues. The germline V gene has CDR1 SEHNR and CDR2 FQNEAQ (reference sequence). The part of the CDR3 DNA that was read is TGTGCCAGCAGCTTCGAGGACAGGGGCTATGGT. Translated: CASSFEDRGYG. The entire CDR3 reads CASSFEDRGYGQYF.

Comment on this clone: The read terminates 3 residues ahead of where the CDR3 ends, so the germline J gene completes it. The chain is built from TRBV6-1 and TRBJ2-2; 7 positions match TRBD1. This CDR3 region has 14 residues. The V gene's germline CDR1 is MNHNS and CDR2 SASEGT. CDR3 DNA (partial): TGTGCCAGCAGTGAAGGACAGGGTAATTCACCG. This gives the protein CASSEGQGNSP. In full, the CDR3 reads CASSEGQGNSPLFF.

In the case of this clone: Coverage ceases 3 residues before the CDR3 finishes, and the germline J gene fills in the end. V is TRBV29-1 and J is TRBJ2-4; perhaps TRBD1 as D (5 bases). The CDR3 spans 12 residues. Germline V gene lookup returns CDR1 SQVTM and CDR2 ANQGSEA. The CDR3 sequence: CSALGVNYGQYF. The sequenced CDR3 bases are TGCAGCGCCTTAGGGGTAAACTATGGT.

A note on this clone: The observed sequence ends 3 residues before the CDR3 terminus, with the missing tail filled in from the germline J gene. The J gene is TRBJ1-2, the V gene TRBV7-6; D gene uncertain. The CDR3 length is 13 residues. Germline V gives CDR1 SGHVS, CDR2 FNYEAQ. The covered CDR3 bases are TGTGCCAGCAGCTTAGTTCCTAGCAATGAC. Encoded protein: CASSLVPSND. The CDR3, in full, reads CASSLVPSNDYTF.

Details on this clone: The read is 3 residues too short to cover the CDR3 end, so that end is filled in from the germline J gene. V is TRBV5-1 and J is TRBJ1-2; TRBD1 matches 7 bases. V dropped 4 bases and J dropped 4; count of bases not matched to a gene: 10. Germline CDR1 SGHRS, CDR2 YFSETQ. This CDR3 has 15 residues. CDR3 loop: CASSQEVGQAYGYTF. CDR3 bases read: TGCGCCAGCAGCCAGGAGGTAGGACAGGCCTATGGC.

A note on this clone: From the germline J gene comes the end of the CDR3, since the read stops 3 residues before it. The chain uses TRBV13 and TRBJ2-2; unclear D gene. The CDR3 loop spans 13 amino acids. Germline V CDR1 and CDR2: PRHDT, FYEKMQ (reference sequence). V was clipped by 0 bases and J by 5 bases, with 4 bases between them. CDR3 DNA, as far as it was read: TGTGCCAGCAGCTTAGGCCTGACCGGGGAG. Protein: CASSLGLTGE. The complete CDR3 protein is CASSLGLTGELFF.

About this clone: The read gets to within 3 residues of the CDR3 end, and the germline J gene fills in the rest. This chain links TRBV19 with TRBJ2-7, with 9 positions matching TRBD1. The germline CDR1 and CDR2 sequences are LNHDA and SQIVND (reference sequence). The CDR3 is 17 residues long. The J segment lost 2 bases and the V segment lost 6 bases, leaving 14 bases of the junction unmatched. The covered CDR3 bases are TGTGCCAGTAGACGAAGCCCAGGGGGACAGGGTACCTACGAG. Amino acid sequence: CASRRSPGGQGTYE. The entire CDR3 is CASRRSPGGQGTYEQYF.

About this clone: The missing CDR3 end, 3 residues past where the read stops, is filled in from the germline J gene. The chain joins TRBV5-4 to TRBJ2-3, with D possibly matching TRBD2 (7 bases). This CDR3 is 15 amino acids long. The germline V gene has CDR1 SGHNT and CDR2 YYREEE (reference sequence). V dropped 1 base and J dropped 2 bases, with 11 bases sitting between them. CDR3 residues: CASSLRGAHTDTQYF. CDR3 DNA (partial): TGTGCCAGCAGCTTGCGGGGGGCGCACACAGATACG.

A note on this clone: The sequence runs out 3 residues before the end of the CDR3; the remainder is reconstructed from the germline J gene. The rearrangement links TRBV2 to TRBJ2-2; 7 bases line up with TRBD1. The CDR3 has 14 residues. V was clipped by 5 bases and J by 1 base; unmatched bases: 1. Germline V gives CDR1 SNHLY, CDR2 FYNNEI. The part of the CDR3 DNA that was read is TGTGCCAGCAGTTGGGACAGGAACACCGGGGAG. Translated: CASSWDRNTGE. The entire CDR3 is CASSWDRNTGELFF.

Worth noting for this clone: The read comes to an end 3 residues before the CDR3 does, leaving the germline J gene to fill in the end. V gene TRBV20-1 combines with J gene TRBJ2-1; 8 bases agree with TRBD2. The germline V gene has CDR1 DFQATT and CDR2 SNEGSKA (reference sequence). The CDR3 covers 13 residues. V lost 6 bases, J lost 7 bases, and 8 bases stayed unmatched. CDR3 sequence: CSAAGGGRNEQFF. The DNA read from the CDR3 is TGCAGTGCGGCCGGCGGGGGGCGAAATGAG.

Turning to this clone: With the read ending 3 residues before the CDR3 end, the germline J gene is used to fill in that end. The genes are TRBV19 and TRBJ1-2; D is unresolved. The CDR3 has 17 amino acids. Germline V gene sequence: CDR1 LNHDA, CDR2 SQIVND (reference sequence). Deletions cut 5 bases from V and 2 bases from J, with 21 bases between. The DNA read from the CDR3 is TGTGCCAGTAGTGTATCCGGAAACTGGGCTTCAAACTATGGC. This sequence encodes CASSVSGNWASNYG. The full CDR3 protein reads CASSVSGNWASNYGYTF.

On this clone itself: The read ends 3 residues before the CDR3 terminus; that terminus is restored from the germline J gene. This chain links TRBV5-1 with TRBJ2-4; TRBD1 agrees at 8 bases. The CDR3 contains 15 residues. CDR1 SGHRS and CDR2 YFSETQ come from the germline V gene. The CDR3 bases that were read are TGCGCCAGCAGCTTGACGGTTGGGACAGGAGGGATT. It yields the protein CASSLTVGTGGI. In full, the CDR3 is CASSLTVGTGGIQYF.

Notes on this clone: The sequence runs out 3 residues before the end of the CDR3; the remainder is reconstructed from the germline J gene. The V and J genes are TRBV5-1 and TRBJ1-6; TRBD1 agrees at 9 bases. The CDR3 is 16 amino acids. J gave up 7 bases and V 0 bases, and 5 bases lay outside the gene matches. Germline V CDR1 and CDR2: SGHRS, YFSETQ. This CDR3 reads CASSLDRQGVNSPLHF. The covered CDR3 bases are TGCGCCAGCAGCTTGGACCGACAGGGGGTAAATTCACCC.